The sequence of this TCR beta chain was determined in a study of regulatory T cells in long-lasting Graves disease. Time point reported: newly diagnosed GD, antithyroid drugs for less than 3 months. Following extraction of RNA from PBMCs, that RNA was used to make the TCR library. iRepertoire HTBI primers and Arm-PCR of CDR3 regions built TCR beta libraries. Under the authors' procedure: Identification across samples found about 61 TRBV and 15 or so TRBJ segments. MiXCR, applied by TCRdb to the multiplex PCR reads, yields one record per CDR3 protein. In this record, the V and J calls reflect TCRdb's handling and not the investigators' own analysis. The repertoire holds hundreds of thousands of distinct CDR3 sequences, with 15% to 20% as singletons. General study findings and limits: Newly diagnosed Graves' patients had higher TCR diversity than persistent ones.

This clonotype was seen more than once but under ten times. Its antigen remains unidentified. CDR3 length equals 13 residues. The germline V gene has CDR1 MNHNS and CDR2 SASEGT. Trimming cost V 7 bases and J 6 bases, with 13 bases left between them. This sample also belongs to another study, concerning T cells in Graves' hyperthyroidism and ophthalmopathy. That source adds: HTBI primers were the set used in a first-round RT-PCR of the TCR CDR3. Peripheral blood also featured most of the thyroid clonotypes expanded above 0.001.

This TCR came from a woman younger than 45 with Graves disease. V is TRBV6-1 and J is TRBJ2-1, with D perhaps TRBD1 (6 bases). The sample consisted of peripheral blood mononuclear cells (PBMCs), taken at new diagnosis, from a patient treated with antithyroid drugs. CDR3 sequence (DNA): TGTGCCAGCAATGGGGTCAGGGGCAATGAGCAGTTCTTC. This translates into CASNGVRGNEQFF.